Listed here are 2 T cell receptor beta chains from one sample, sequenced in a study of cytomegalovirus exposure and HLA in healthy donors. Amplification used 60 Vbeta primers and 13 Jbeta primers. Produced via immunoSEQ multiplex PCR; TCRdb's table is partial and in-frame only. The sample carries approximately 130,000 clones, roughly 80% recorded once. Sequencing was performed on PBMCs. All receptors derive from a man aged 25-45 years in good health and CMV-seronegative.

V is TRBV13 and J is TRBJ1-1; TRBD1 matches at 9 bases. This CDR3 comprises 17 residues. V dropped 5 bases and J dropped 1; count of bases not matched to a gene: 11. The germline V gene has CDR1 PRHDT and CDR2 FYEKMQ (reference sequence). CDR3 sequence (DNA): TGTGCCAGCAGCCCAGTCGGACAGGGGACTTGGAACACTGAAGCTTTCTTT. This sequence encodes CASSPVGQGTWNTEAFF.

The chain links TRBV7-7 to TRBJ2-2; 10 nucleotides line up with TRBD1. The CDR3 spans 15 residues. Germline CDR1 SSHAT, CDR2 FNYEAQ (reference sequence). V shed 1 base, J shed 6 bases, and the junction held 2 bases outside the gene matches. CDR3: CASSLEGTGAGELFF. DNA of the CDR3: TGTGCCAGCAGCTTAGAAGGGACAGGGGCCGGGGAGCTGTTTTTT.